The clone carrying this TCR beta chain was counted only a few times. Its antigen remains unknown. This record belongs to a study of response to subunit inactivated influenza vaccine. Study-wide results and limits: The authors suggested that every seasonal influenza vaccination recruits few new T cells.

Each CDR3 protein is one row after TCRdb ran MiXCR on the RT-PCR reads. The table lists more than 700,000 distinct CDR3 sequences, 21% of them singletons. Sequencing was performed on PBMCs from blood, taken 5 days after vaccination. The sequence derives from a man in his forties or fifties who received an inactivated influenza vaccine.

The CDR3 sequence is CSVENGGRGGNTDTQYF. The CDR3 bases are TGCAGCGTCGAAAACGGGGGCAGGGGGGGAAACACAGATACGCAGTATTTT. The chain joins TRBV29-1 to TRBJ2-3; D possibly uses TRBD1 or TRBD2 (7 bases each). The CDR3 is 17 amino acids. Germline assignment: CDR1 SQVTM and CDR2 ANQGSEA. The germline V and J ends were trimmed by 6 bases and 2 bases, with 24 bases remaining between them.